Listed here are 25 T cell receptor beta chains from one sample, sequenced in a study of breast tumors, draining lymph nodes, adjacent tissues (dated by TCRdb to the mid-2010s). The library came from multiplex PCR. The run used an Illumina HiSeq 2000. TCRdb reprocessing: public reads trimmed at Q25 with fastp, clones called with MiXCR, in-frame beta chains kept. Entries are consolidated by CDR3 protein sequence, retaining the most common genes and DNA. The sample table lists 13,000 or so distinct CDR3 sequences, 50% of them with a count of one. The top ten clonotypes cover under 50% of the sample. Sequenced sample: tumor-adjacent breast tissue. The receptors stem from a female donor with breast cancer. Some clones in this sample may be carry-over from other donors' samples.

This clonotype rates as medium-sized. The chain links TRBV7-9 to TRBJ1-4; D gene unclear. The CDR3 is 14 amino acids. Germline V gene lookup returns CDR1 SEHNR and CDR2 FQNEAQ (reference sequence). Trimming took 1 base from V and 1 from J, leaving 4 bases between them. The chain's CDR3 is CASSLVGTNEKLFF. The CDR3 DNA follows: TGTGCCAGCAGCTTAGTTGGAACTAATGAAAAACTGTTTTTT.

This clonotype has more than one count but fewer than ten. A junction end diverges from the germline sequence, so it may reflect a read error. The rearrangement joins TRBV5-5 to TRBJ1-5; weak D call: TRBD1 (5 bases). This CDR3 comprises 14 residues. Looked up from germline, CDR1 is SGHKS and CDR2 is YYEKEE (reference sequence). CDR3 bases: TGCGCCAGCAGCGTAGGGACTGTTAATCAGCCCCAGCATTTT. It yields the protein CASSVGTVNQPQHF.

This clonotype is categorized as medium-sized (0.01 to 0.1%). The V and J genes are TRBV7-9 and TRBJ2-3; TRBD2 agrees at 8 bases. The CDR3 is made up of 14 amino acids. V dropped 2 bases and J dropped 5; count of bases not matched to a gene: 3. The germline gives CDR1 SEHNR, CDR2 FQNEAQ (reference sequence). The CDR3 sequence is CASSLSLAGDTQYF. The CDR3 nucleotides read TGTGCCAGCAGCTTAAGTCTAGCGGGAGATACGCAGTATTTT.

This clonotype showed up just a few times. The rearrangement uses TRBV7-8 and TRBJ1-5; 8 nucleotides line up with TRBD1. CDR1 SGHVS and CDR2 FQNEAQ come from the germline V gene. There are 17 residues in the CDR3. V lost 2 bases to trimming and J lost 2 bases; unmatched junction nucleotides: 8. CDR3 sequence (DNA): TGTGCCAGCAGCTTAAAGGGACAGGCGGGGGGCAATCAGCCCCAGCATTTT. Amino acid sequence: CASSLKGQAGGNQPQHF.

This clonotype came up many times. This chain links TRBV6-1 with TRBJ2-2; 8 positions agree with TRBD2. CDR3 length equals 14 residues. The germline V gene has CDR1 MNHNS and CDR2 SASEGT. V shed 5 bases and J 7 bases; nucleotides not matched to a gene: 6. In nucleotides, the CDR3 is TGTGCCAGCAGTCCGACTAGCGAGGGCGGGGAGCTGTTTTTT. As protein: CASSPTSEGGELFF.

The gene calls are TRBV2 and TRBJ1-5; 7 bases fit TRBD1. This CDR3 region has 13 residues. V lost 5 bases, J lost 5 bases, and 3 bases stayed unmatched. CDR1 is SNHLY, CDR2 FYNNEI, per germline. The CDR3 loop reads CASSFTGDQPQHF. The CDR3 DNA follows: TGTGCCAGCAGTTTTACAGGGGATCAGCCCCAGCATTTT.

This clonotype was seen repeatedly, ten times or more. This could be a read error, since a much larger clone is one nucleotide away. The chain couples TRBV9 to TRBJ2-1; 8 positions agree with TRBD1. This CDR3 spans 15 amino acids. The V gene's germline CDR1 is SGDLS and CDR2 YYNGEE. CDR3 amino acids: CASTPGGASYNEPFF. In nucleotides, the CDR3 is TGTGCCAGCACTCCAGGGGGCGCATCCTACAATGAGCCGTTCTTC. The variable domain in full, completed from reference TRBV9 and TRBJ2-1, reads DSGVTQTPKHLITATGQRVTLRCSPRSGDLSVYWYQQSLDQGLQFLIQYYNGEERAKGNILERFSAQQFPDLHSELNLSSLELGDSALYFCASTPGGASYNEPFFGPGTRLTVL.

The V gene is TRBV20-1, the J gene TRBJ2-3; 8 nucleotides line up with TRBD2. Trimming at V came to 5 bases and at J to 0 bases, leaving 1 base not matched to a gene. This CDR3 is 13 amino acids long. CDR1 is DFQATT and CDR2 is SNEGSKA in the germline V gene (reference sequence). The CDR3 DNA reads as TGCAGTGCTCCGGGGGGGAGCACAGATACGCAGTATTTT. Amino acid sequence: CSAPGGSTDTQYF.

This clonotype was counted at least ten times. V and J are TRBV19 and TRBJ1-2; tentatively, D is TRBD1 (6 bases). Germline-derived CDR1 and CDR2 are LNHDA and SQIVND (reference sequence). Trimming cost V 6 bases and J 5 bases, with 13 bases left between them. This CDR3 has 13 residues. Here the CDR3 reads CASRNREGYGYTF. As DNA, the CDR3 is TGTGCCAGTAGGAACAGGGAGGGTTATGGCTACACCTTC.

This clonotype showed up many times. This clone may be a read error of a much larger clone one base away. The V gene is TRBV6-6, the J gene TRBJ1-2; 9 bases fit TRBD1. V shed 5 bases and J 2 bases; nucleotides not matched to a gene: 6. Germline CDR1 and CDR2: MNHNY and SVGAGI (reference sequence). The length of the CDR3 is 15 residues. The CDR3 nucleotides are TGTGCCAGCAGTCATGGACAGGGGAGGAACTATGGCTACACCTTC. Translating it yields CASSHGQGRNYGYTF.

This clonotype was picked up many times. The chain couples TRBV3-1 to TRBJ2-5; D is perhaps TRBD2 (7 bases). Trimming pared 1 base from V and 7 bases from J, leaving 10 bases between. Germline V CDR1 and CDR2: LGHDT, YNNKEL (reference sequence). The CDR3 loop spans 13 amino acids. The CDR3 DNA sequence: TGTGCCAGCAGCCAAGGAAGGGGGGGGACCCAGTACTTC. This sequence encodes CASSQGRGGTQYF.

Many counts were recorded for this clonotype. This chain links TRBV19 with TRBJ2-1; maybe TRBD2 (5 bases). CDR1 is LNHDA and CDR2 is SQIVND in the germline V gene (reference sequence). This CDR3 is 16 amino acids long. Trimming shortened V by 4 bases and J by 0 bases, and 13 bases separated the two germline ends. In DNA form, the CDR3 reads TGTGCCAGTAGTACGAAGGAAGGGAGCTCCTACAATGAGCAGTTCTTC. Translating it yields CASSTKEGSSYNEQFF.

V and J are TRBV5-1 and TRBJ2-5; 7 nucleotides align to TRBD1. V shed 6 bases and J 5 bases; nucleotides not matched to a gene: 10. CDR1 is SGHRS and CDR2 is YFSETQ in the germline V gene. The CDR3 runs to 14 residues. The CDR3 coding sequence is TGCGCCAGCACCCCTTTTACAGGGGCGGAGACCCAGTACTTC. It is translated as CASTPFTGAETQYF.

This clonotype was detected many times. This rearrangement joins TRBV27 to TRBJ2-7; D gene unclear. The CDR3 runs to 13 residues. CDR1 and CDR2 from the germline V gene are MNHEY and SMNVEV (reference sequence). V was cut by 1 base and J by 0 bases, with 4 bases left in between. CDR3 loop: CASSLFSSYEQYF. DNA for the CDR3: TGTGCCAGCAGTTTATTTTCCTCCTACGAGCAGTACTTC.

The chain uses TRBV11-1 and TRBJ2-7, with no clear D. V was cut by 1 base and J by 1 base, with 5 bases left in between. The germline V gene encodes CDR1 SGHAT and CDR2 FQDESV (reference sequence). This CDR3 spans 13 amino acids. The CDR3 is CASSLGQSYEQYF. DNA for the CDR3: TGTGCCAGCAGCTTAGGGCAGTCCTACGAGCAGTACTTC.

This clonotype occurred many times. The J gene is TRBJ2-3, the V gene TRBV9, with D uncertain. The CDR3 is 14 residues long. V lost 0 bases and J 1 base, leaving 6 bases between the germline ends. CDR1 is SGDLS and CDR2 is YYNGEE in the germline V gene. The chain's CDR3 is CASSVVHRTDTQYF. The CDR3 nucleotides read TGTGCCAGCAGCGTAGTACACCGCACAGATACGCAGTATTTT.

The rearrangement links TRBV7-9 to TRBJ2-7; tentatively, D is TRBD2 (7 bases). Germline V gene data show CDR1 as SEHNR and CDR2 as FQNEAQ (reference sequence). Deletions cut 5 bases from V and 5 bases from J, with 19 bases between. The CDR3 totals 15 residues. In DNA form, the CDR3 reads TGTGCCAGCAGCCCAGGAGGGGGGGCATGGCACGAGCAGTACTTC. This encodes CASSPGGGAWHEQYF.

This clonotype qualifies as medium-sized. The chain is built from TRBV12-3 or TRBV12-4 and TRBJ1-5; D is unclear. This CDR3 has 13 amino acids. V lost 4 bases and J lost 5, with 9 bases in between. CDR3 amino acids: CASSWSGDQPQHF. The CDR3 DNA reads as TGTGCCAGCAGTTGGTCCGGGGATCAGCCCCAGCATTTT.

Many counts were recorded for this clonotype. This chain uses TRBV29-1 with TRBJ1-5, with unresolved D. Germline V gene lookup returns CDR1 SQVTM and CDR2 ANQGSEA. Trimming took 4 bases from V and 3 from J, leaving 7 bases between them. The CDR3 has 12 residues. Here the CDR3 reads CSVGHSNQPQHF. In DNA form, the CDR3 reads TGCAGCGTTGGACATTCCAATCAGCCCCAGCATTTT.

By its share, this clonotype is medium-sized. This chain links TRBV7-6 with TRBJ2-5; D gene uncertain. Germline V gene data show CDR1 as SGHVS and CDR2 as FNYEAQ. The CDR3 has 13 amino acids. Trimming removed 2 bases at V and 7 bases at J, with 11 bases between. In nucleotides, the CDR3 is TGTGCCAGCAGCTTATCCGCGGAAGGGACCCAGTACTTC. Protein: CASSLSAEGTQYF.

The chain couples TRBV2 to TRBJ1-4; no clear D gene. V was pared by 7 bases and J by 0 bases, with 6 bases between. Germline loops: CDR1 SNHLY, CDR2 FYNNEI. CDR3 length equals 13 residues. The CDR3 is CASKYTTNEKLFF. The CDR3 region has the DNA TGTGCCAGCAAGTATACAACTAATGAAAAACTGTTTTTT.

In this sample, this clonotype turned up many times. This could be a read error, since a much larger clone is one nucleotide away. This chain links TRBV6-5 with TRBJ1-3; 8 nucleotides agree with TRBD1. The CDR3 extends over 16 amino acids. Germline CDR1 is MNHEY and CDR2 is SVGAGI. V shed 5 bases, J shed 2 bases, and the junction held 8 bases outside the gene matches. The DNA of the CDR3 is TGTGCCAGCAGTCACAGCCAGGGGGCCCCTGGAAACACCATATATTTT. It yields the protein CASSHSQGAPGNTIYF.

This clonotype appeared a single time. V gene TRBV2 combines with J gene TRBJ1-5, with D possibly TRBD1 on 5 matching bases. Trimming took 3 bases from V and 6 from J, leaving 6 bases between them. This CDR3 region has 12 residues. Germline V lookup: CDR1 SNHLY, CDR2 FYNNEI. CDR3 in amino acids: CASSEGPQPQHF. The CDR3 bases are TGTGCCAGCAGTGAGGGGCCTCAGCCCCAGCATTTT.

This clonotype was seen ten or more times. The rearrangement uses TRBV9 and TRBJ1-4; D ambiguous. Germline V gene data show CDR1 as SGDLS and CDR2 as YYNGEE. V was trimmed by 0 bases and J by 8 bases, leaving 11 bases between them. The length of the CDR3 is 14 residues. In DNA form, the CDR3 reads TGTGCCAGCAGCGTAGAAGGGCTCCCGGAAAAACTGTTTTTT. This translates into CASSVEGLPEKLFF.

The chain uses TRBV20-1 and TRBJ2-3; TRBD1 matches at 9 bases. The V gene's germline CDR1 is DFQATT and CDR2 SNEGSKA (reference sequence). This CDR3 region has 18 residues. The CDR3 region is CSSFPPTPGTGFADTQYF. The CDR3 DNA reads TGCAGCTCCTTCCCTCCCACCCCCGGGACAGGGTTCGCAGATACGCAGTATTTT.